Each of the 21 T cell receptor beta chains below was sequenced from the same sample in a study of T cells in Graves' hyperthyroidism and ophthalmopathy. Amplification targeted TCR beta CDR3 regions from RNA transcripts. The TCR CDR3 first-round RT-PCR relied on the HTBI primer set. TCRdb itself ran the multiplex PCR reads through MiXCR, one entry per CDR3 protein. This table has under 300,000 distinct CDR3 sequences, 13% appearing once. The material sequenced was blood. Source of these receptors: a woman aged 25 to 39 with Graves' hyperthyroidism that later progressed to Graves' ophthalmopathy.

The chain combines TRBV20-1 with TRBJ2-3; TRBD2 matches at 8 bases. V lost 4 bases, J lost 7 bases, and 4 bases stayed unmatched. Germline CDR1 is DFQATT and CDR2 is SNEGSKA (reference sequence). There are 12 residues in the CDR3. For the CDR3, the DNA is TGCAGTGCTAAACTAGCGGCCCATACGCAGTATTTT. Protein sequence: CSAKLAAHTQYF.

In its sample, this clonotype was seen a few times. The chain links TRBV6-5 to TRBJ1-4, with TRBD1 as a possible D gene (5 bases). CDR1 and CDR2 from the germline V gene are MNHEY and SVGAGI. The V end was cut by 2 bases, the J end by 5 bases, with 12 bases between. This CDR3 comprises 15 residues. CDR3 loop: CASSYRGENNEKLFF. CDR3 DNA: TGTGCCAGCAGTTACAGAGGGGAGAACAATGAAAAACTGTTTTTT.

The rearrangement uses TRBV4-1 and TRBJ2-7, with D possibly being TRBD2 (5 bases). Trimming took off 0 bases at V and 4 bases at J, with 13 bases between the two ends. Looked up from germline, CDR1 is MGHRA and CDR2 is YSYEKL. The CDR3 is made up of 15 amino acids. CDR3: CASSQEGVVQYEQYF. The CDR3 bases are TGCGCCAGCAGCCAAGAGGGAGTGGTGCAGTACGAGCAGTACTTC.

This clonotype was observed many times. The CDR3 protein is CSARREWYNEQFF. In DNA, the CDR3 is TGCAGTGCTAGGCGGGAGTGGTACAATGAGCAGTTCTTC. The V gene is TRBV20-1, the J gene TRBJ2-1; 7 nucleotides match TRBD2. CDR1 DFQATT and CDR2 SNEGSKA come from the germline V gene (reference sequence). V lost 3 bases, J lost 4 bases, and 3 bases stayed unmatched. This CDR3 is 13 amino acids long.

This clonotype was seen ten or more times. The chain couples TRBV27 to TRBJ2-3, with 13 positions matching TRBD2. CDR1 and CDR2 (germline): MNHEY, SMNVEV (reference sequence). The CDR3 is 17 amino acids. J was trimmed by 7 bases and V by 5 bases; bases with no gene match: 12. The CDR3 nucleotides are TGTGCCAGCAGTCCCCTGGGACTAGCGGGGAGTGGGAATACGCAGTATTTT. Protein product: CASSPLGLAGSGNTQYF.

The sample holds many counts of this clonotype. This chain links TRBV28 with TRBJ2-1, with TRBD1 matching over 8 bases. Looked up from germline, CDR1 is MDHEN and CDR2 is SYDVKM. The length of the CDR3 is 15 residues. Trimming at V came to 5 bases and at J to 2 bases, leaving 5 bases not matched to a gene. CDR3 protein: CASSPGTGTYNEQFF. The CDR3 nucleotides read TGTGCCAGCAGTCCCGGGACAGGTACCTACAATGAGCAGTTCTTC.

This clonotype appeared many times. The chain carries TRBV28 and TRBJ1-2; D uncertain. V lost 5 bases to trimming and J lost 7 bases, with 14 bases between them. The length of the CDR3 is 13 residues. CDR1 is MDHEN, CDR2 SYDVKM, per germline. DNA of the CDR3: TGTGCCAGCAGTCCGGGAGCAGTCTTTGGCTACACCTTC. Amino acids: CASSPGAVFGYTF.

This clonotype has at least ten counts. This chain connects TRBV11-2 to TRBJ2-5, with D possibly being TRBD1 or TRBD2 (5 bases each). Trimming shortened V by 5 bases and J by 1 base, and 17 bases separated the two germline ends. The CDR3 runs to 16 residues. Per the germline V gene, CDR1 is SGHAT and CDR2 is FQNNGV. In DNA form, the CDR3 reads TGTGCCAGCAGCCCCGGGACGGTGGACCTCCAAGAGACCCAGTACTTC. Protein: CASSPGTVDLQETQYF. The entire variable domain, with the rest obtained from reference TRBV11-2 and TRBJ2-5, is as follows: EAGVAQSPRYKIIEKRQSVAFWCNPISGHATLYWYQQILGQGPKLLIQFQNNGVVDDSQLPKDRFSAERLKGVDSTLKIQPAKLEDSAVYLCASSPGTVDLQETQYFGPGTRLLVL.

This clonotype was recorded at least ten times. Here the CDR3 DNA reads TGTGCCAGCAGTTTAAGGGCGTCGGGGGAGCTGTTTTTT. As protein: CASSLRASGELFF. This chain joins TRBV27 and TRBJ2-2, with no clear D. CDR3 size: 13 residues. V was pared by 2 bases and J by 8 bases, with 9 bases between. From germline, CDR1 is MNHEY and CDR2 SMNVEV (reference sequence).

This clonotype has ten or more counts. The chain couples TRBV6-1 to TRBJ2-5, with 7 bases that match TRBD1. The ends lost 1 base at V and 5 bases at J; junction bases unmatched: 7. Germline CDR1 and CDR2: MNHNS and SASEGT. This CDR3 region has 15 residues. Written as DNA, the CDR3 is TGTGCCAGCAGTGAAGAATATAACAGGGGTGAGACCCAGTACTTC. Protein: CASSEEYNRGETQYF.

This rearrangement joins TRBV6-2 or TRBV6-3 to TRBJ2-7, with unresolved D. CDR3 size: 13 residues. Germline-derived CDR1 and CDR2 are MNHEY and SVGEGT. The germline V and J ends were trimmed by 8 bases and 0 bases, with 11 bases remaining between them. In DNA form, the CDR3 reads TGTGCCAGCTCTCTGGTAAACTCCTACGAGCAGTACTTC. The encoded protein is CASSLVNSYEQYF.

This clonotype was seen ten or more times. DNA of the CDR3: TGTGCCAGCAGCGTGGGCGGGGCCGGGTACAATGAGCAGTTCTTC. Translated, it gives CASSVGGAGYNEQFF. The chain recombines TRBV6-1 with TRBJ2-1; tentatively, D is TRBD2 (6 bases). Deletions cut 6 bases from V and 4 bases from J, with 16 bases between. Germline V gives CDR1 MNHNS, CDR2 SASEGT. CDR3 length: 15 residues.

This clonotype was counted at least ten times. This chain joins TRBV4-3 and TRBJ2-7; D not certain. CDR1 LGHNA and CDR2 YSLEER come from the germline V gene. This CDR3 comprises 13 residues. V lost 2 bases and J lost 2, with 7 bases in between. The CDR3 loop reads CASSQSSTYEQYF. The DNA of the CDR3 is TGCGCCAGCAGCCAATCATCCACCTACGAGCAGTACTTC.

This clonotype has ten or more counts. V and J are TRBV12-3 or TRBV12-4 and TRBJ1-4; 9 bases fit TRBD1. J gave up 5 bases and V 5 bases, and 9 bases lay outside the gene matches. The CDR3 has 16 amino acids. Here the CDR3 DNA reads TGTGCCAGCAGTCGGTCTACAGGGGGCCAAAATGAAAAACTGTTTTTT. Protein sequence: CASSRSTGGQNEKLFF.

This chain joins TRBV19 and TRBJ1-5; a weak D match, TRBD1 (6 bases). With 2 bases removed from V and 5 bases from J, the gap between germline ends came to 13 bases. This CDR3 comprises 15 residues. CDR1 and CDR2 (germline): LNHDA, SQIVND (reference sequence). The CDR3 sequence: CASSIIDGGYQPQHF. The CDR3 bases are TGTGCCAGTAGTATAATAGACGGGGGCTATCAGCCCCAGCATTTT.

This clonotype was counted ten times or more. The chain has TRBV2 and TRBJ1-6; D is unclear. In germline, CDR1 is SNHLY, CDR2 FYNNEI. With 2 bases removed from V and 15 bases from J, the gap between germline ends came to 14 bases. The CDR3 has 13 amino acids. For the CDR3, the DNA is TGTGCCAGCAGTGAAAAGGCCCTCTTAATCCTCCACTTT. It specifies CASSEKALLILHF.

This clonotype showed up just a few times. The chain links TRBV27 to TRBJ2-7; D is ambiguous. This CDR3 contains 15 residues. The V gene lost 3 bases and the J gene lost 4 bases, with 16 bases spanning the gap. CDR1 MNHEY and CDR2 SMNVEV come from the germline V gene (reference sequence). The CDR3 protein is CASSFSAHLSYEQYF. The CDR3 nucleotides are TGTGCCAGCAGTTTCTCGGCTCACTTAAGTTACGAGCAGTACTTC.

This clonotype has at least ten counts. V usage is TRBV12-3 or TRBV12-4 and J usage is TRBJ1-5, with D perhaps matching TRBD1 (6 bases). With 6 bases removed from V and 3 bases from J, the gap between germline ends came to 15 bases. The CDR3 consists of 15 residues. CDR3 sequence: CASRYQGTPNQPQHF. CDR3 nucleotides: TGTGCCAGCAGATATCAGGGGACCCCCAATCAGCCCCAGCATTTT.

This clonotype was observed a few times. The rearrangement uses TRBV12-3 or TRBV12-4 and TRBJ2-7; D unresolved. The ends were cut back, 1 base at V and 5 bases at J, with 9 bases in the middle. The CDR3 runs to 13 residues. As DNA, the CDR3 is TGTGCCAGCAGTTTAGTCGGATCCCACGAGCAGTACTTC. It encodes CASSLVGSHEQYF.

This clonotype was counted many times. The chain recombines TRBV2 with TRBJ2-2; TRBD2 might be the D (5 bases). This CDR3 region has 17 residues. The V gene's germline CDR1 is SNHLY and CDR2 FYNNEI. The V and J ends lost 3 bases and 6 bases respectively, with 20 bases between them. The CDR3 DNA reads TGTGCCAGCAGTGACGACTTAGGGCTAGCTAGAGCCGGGGAGCTGTTTTTT. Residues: CASSDDLGLARAGELFF.

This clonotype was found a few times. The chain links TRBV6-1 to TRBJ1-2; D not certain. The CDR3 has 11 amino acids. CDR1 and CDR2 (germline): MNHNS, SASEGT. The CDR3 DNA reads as TGTGCAACTTCTGAGGTTTATGGCTACACCTTC. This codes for CATSEVYGYTF.